This entry lists 17 T cell receptor beta chains sequenced from one sample in a study of HIV-infected patients and healthy controls. The repertoire came from unfractionated whole blood and reflected all unsorted peripheral T cells. Alpha and beta constant-region primers primed reverse transcription of approximately 0.55 ug RNA. Using multiplexing indices, alpha and beta chain libraries were generated apart by chain-specific third strand synthesis. MiXCR, applied by TCRdb to the 5' RACE reads, yields one record per CDR3 protein. The repertoire consists of about 9,700 distinct CDR3 sequences, with approximately 8.2% occurring once and the leading ten covering 3.5%. Sample: blood. The receptors were gathered from an adult in good health.

Judged by abundance, this clonotype is medium-sized. The chain uses TRBV3-1 and TRBJ1-5, with TRBD1 as a possible D gene (5 bases). This CDR3 region has 15 residues. Trimming stripped 6 bases from V and 3 bases from J, with 15 bases between. Germline assignment: CDR1 LGHDT and CDR2 YNNKEL (reference sequence). In nucleotides, the CDR3 is TGTGCCAGCAGTCCGGACAAGGTAAACAATCAGCCCCAGCATTTT. Encoded protein: CASSPDKVNNQPQHF.

Judged by abundance, this clonotype is medium-sized (0.01 to 0.1%). This chain connects TRBV5-1 to TRBJ2-3, with TRBD1 matching over 7 bases. V trimming: 4 bases; J trimming: 0 bases; junction bases outside the gene matches: 8. Germline V gene data show CDR1 as SGHRS and CDR2 as YFSETQ. This CDR3 region has 16 residues. The CDR3 nucleotides read TGCGCCAGCAGCCATACAGGGGCTACTAGCACAGATACGCAGTATTTT. It codes for CASSHTGATSTDTQYF.

This clonotype is termed medium-sized. The chain couples TRBV4-1 to TRBJ2-3, with D perhaps TRBD1 (6 bases). CDR1 is MGHRA, CDR2 YSYEKL, per germline. Trimming took 4 bases from V and 4 from J, leaving 21 bases between them. The length of the CDR3 is 17 residues. For the CDR3, the DNA is TGCGCCAGCAGCCGGTCTAGCACAGGGTTATCGGCAGATACGCAGTATTTT. It specifies CASSRSSTGLSADTQYF.

This clonotype is medium-sized by share. This sequence joins TRBV5-6 and TRBJ1-2, with TRBD1 matching over 7 bases. The CDR3 covers 14 residues. The germline CDR1 and CDR2 sequences are SGHDT and YYEEEE. With 7 bases clipped from V and 5 bases from J, the junction kept 11 bases outside the gene matches. Here the CDR3 DNA reads TGTGCCAGCTGGGTGGTACAGGGGAAATATGGCTACACCTTC. It translates to CASWVVQGKYGYTF.

The genes are TRBV18 and TRBJ1-4, with TRBD1 matching 10 bases. Looked up from germline, CDR1 is KGHSH and CDR2 is LQKENI. CDR3 length: 16 amino acids. J lost 3 bases, V lost 6 bases, and 7 bases had no gene match. The CDR3 protein is CASSPGQGFSNEKLFF. Written as DNA, the CDR3 is TGTGCCAGCTCGCCGGGACAGGGGTTTTCTAATGAAAAACTGTTTTTT.

At least ten counts were recorded for this clonotype. The CDR3, as DNA: TGTGCCAGCAGTGAGCCGGACAGGGGGCTCAGCAATCAGCCCCAGCATTTT. It codes for CASSEPDRGLSNQPQHF. The chain combines TRBV6-1 with TRBJ1-5, with TRBD1 matching 11 bases. There are 17 residues in the CDR3. The junction had 5 bases not matched to a gene; V was cut back by 3 bases and J by 1 base. Germline assignment: CDR1 MNHNS and CDR2 SASEGT.

By share, this clonotype ranks as medium-sized. V is TRBV6-6 and J is TRBJ2-4; 10 nucleotides line up with TRBD1. Germline trimming cut 9 bases from V and 0 bases from J; bases unmatched to any gene: 2. Germline CDR1 and CDR2: MNHNY and SVGAGI (reference sequence). CDR3 size: 14 residues. The CDR3 region is CASGTGAAKNIQYF. CDR3 nucleotides: TGTGCCAGTGGGACAGGGGCAGCCAAAAACATTCAGTACTTC.

The V call is TRBV20-1, the J call TRBJ2-7; D perhaps matches TRBD2 (6 bases). Germline lookup yields CDR1 DFQATT and CDR2 SNEGSKA (reference sequence). This CDR3 is 15 amino acids long. Between the trimmed V and J ends, which lost 3 bases and 3 bases, there was a span of 18 bases. CDR3 coding DNA: TGCAGTGCTAGCCGGGGGTCCCAAAAATTCTACGAGCAGTACTTC. Its translation: CSASRGSQKFYEQYF.

The V and J genes are TRBV20-1 and TRBJ2-7; the D is unclear. The CDR3 loop spans 12 amino acids. Trimming stripped 1 base from V and 3 bases from J, with 7 bases between. Germline CDR1 reads DFQATT; CDR2 reads SNEGSKA (reference sequence). CDR3 sequence (DNA): TGCAGTGCTAGAGGCCCCTACTACGAGCAGTACTTC. This sequence encodes CSARGPYYEQYF.

By proportion, this clonotype is medium-sized (0.01 to 0.1%). J is TRBJ1-1 and V is TRBV27; 11 nucleotides agree with TRBD1. Unmatched junction bases numbered 0, after V lost 8 bases and J lost 1 base. This CDR3 spans 13 amino acids. Per germline, CDR1 MNHEY and CDR2 SMNVEV (reference sequence). CDR3 sequence: CASGQGANTEAFF. In nucleotides, the CDR3 is TGTGCCAGCGGACAGGGGGCGAACACTGAAGCTTTCTTT.

By share, this clonotype ranks as medium-sized (0.01 to 0.1%). CDR3 amino acids: CASGGGYGYTF. In nucleotides, the CDR3 is TGTGCCAGCGGGGGTGGCTATGGCTACACCTTC. The V and J genes are TRBV14 and TRBJ1-2, with a weak D call TRBD1 (5 bases). Germline CDR1 and CDR2: SGHDN and FVKESK. V shed 8 bases and J shed 4 bases, with 8 bases lying between them. The CDR3 is 11 amino acids.

The chain employs TRBV5-1 and TRBJ2-3; the D gene is possibly TRBD2 (5 bases). The V end lost 0 bases, the J end lost 3 bases, and 11 bases lay between the germline ends. The germline gives CDR1 SGHRS, CDR2 YFSETQ. This CDR3 contains 15 residues. The CDR3 DNA is TGCGCCAGCAGCTTGGCCGGGTCGGGGACAGATACGCAGTATTTT. Translating gives CASSLAGSGTDTQYF.

This clonotype was seen repeatedly, ten times or more. The chain carries TRBV5-1 and TRBJ2-2; D not resolved. With 0 bases removed from V and 4 bases from J, the gap between germline ends came to 16 bases. This CDR3 has 17 residues. Germline V gene sequence: CDR1 SGHRS, CDR2 YFSETQ. The CDR3 coding sequence is TGCGCCAGCAGCTTGGCCCCTTTGACAACATCCACCGGGGAGCTGTTTTTT. As protein: CASSLAPLTTSTGELFF.

This clonotype is medium-sized (0.01 to 0.1%) within its sample. This rearrangement joins TRBV10-3 to TRBJ1-4; D is undetermined. This CDR3 spans 13 amino acids. V was cut by 1 base and J by 8 bases, with 8 bases left in between. The germline V gene has CDR1 ENHRY and CDR2 SYGVKD. The CDR3 sequence is CAISEWGGEKLFF. The CDR3 DNA follows: TGTGCCATCAGTGAGTGGGGAGGGGAAAAACTGTTTTTT.

This clonotype appeared many times. The rearrangement links TRBV10-3 to TRBJ2-1; 13 nucleotides agree with TRBD2. The trim removed 8 bases at V and 9 bases at J, leaving 10 bases unmatched. Germline V gives CDR1 ENHRY, CDR2 SYGVKD. This CDR3 spans 15 amino acids. The CDR3 sequence is CAIGVRTSGGAEQFF. The CDR3 nucleotides read TGTGCCATCGGGGTGCGGACTAGCGGGGGAGCTGAGCAGTTCTTC.

This clonotype was counted at least ten times. The chain carries TRBV6-4 and TRBJ2-3, with TRBD2 matching over 13 bases. This CDR3 region has 17 residues. The J segment lost 2 bases and the V segment lost 0 bases, leaving 2 bases of the junction unmatched. Germline lookup yields CDR1 MRHNA and CDR2 SNTAGT. The chain's CDR3 is CASSDSGLAGATDTQYF. The CDR3 coding sequence is TGTGCCAGCAGTGACTCCGGACTAGCGGGGGCCACAGATACGCAGTATTTT.

This clonotype is medium-sized within its sample. The gene calls are TRBV20-1 and TRBJ1-1; D remains ambiguous. Looked up from germline, CDR1 is DFQATT and CDR2 is SNEGSKA (reference sequence). The CDR3 covers 11 residues. Trimming took 5 bases from V and 6 from J, leaving 10 bases between them. Written as DNA, the CDR3 is TGCAGTGCTTCTCTATGGCCTGAAGCTTTCTTT. Residues: CSASLWPEAFF.